This TCR beta chain originates from a study of T-cell memory formation after mild COVID-19. Per the germline V gene, CDR1 is SGHDT and CDR2 is YYEEEE. The CDR3 runs to 15 residues. V was pared by 0 bases and J by 4 bases, with 13 bases between. Study-wide results and caveats: Confirmation was lacking for SARS-CoV-2 specificity of second-wave clones that peaked on day 37. Day 15 to 85 contracting clones showed balanced CD4/CD8; day 15 to 37 expanders favored CD4+.

TCRdb reanalysed the 5' RACE reads using MiXCR and keeps one entry per CDR3 protein. The sample lists about 450,000 distinct CDR3 sequences, 20% to 30% occurring once. This clonotype was recorded a few times. The antigen is not known. The chain has TRBV5-6 and TRBJ1-2; weak D call: TRBD1 (6 bases). The TCR was taken from an adult woman who had mild COVID-19 (a few samples of this study predate the infection). Cell type and time point are not known. The source material was PBMCs or a T cell subset sorted from them (not recorded which). This CDR3 is CASSLGGHPLYGYTF. The CDR3 region has the DNA TGTGCCAGCAGCTTGGGGGGACACCCGCTCTATGGCTACACCTTC.